This TCR beta chain stems from a study of siplizumab effects on memory and regulatory T cells. A word on this clone: As yet, its antigen is unknown.

Study results and limitations: Contribution to the alloresponse seemed major for naive T cells, which also seemed more diverse than memory cells.

Sequencing used immunoSEQ multiplex PCR; TCRdb keeps in-frame clones, though not all of them. The sample consists of roughly 120,000 clones, 90% to 95% of them appearing once. The receptor comes from a human donor in good health. Sequencing input: non-Treg CD4+ T cells sorted from blood.

This chain's CDR3 is CASSSDRGLYGYTF. The DNA of the CDR3 is TGCGCCAGCAGCTCAGACAGGGGGCTCTATGGCTACACCTTC. The V call is TRBV5-1, the J call TRBJ1-2, with 10 bases lining up with TRBD1. CDR3 length: 14 residues. V trimming: 3 bases; J trimming: 4 bases; junction bases outside the gene matches: 3. CDR1 SGHRS and CDR2 YFSETQ come from the germline V gene. The entire variable domain, with the rest obtained from reference TRBV5-1 and TRBJ1-2, is as follows: KAGVTQTPRYLIKTRGQQVTLSCSPISGHRSVSWYQQTPGQGLQFLFEYFSETQRNKGNFPGRFSGRQFSNSRSEMNVSTLELGDSALYLCASSSDRGLYGYTFGSGTRLTVV.